The sequence of this T cell receptor (beta chain) was determined in a study of blood T cell repertoires in COVID-19. Whole-study context: Samples of COVID-19 (acute and convalescent) were obtained from the United States, Italy and Spain. The analysed material was cDNA or gDNA that came from T cells, B-cell-depleted T cells, or PBMCs.

V lost 0 bases and J lost 4; bases outside the gene matches: 4. Germline V gives CDR1 KGHSH, CDR2 LQKENI. The CDR3 has 16 amino acids. How the authors handled the data: Estimation of nucleated cell counts was performed using reference gene primer amplification. Here immunoSEQ multiplex PCR was the method, and the copy in TCRdb shows in-frame clones only, minus some. V, J and clone size reflect that table, while D and trimming were determined from the DNA. The table records about 62,000 clones, roughly 89% of them present only once. The source of this sequence is a woman aged 80 or older with acute or convalescent COVID-19. The sample was peripheral blood. The gene calls are TRBV18 and TRBJ2-3; 10 bases map to TRBD2. CDR3 DNA sequence: TGTGCCAGCTCACCACCAGGACTAGCGGAGGCAGATACGCAGTATTTT. Translating it yields CASSPPGLAEADTQYF.